The clone carrying this T cell receptor (beta chain) was seen a single time. Method: immunoSEQ multiplex PCR; TCRdb's copy keeps in-frame clones and lacks some. The repertoire holds approximately 1.9 million clones, roughly 93% seen once, with approximately 1.6% in the top ten. The data derive from a study of shared clonotypes between healthy human individuals. Study as a whole: Plates per donor: three CD4 naive, three CD4 memory, two CD8 naive, one CD8 memory.

CDR3 length equals 16 residues. CDR1 and CDR2 from the germline V gene are SGHDN and FVKESK. Trimming stripped 4 bases from V and 0 bases from J, with 13 bases between. Naive CD8 populations comprised CD45RO-negative cells positively selected for CCR7, excluding terminally differentiated effector memory CD45RA+ cells. The sample comprised naive CD8+ T cells from PBMCs. The chain carries TRBV14 and TRBJ2-1, with a tentative D call TRBD1 (6 bases). The clonotype originates from a man between 18 and 29 years old in good health. Some clones in this sample may be carry-over from other donors' samples. The CDR3 reads CASSPRIGGSYNEQFF. The CDR3 DNA reads TGTGCCAGCAGCCCCCGGATAGGGGGCTCCTACAATGAGCAGTTCTTC.